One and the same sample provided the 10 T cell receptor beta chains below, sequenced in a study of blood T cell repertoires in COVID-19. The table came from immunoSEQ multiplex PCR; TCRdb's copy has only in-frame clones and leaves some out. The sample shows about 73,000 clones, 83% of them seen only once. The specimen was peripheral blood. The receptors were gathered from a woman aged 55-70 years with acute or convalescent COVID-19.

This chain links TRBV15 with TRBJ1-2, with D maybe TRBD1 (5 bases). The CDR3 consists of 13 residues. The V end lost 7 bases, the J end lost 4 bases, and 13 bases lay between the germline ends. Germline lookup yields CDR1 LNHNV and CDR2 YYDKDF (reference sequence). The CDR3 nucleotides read TGTGCCACCACTCGGGGGGGAATCTATGGCTACACCTTC. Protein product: CATTRGGIYGYTF.

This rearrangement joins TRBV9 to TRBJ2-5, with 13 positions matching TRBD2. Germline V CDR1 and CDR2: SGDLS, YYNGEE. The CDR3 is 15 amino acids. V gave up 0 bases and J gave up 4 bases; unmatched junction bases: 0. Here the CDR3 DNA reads TGTGCCAGCAGCGTAGGACTAGCGGGGGGAGAGACCCAGTACTTC. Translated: CASSVGLAGGETQYF.

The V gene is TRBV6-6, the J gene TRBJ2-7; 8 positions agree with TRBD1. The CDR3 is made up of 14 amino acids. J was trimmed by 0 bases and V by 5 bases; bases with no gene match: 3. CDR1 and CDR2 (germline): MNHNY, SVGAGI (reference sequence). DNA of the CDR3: TGTGCCAGCAGTCCAGGGGGCGGCTCCTACGAGCAGTACTTC. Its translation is CASSPGGGSYEQYF.

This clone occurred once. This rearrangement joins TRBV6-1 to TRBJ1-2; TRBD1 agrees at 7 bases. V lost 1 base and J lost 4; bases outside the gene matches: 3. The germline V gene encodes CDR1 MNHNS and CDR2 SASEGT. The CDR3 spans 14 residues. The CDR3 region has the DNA TGTGCCAGCAGTGAAGGACAGGGTGGCTATGGCTACACCTTC. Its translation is CASSEGQGGYGYTF.

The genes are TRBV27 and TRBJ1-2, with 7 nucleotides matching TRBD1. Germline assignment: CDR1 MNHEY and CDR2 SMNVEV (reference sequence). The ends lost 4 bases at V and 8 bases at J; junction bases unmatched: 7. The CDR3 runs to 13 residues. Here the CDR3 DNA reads TGTGCCAGCAGTTCTTTACAGGGGAGAGGCTACACCTTC. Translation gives CASSSLQGRGYTF.

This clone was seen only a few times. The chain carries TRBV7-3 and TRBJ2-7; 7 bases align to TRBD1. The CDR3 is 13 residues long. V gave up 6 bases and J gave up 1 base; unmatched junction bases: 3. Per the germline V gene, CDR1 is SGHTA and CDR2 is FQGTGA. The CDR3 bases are TGTGCCAGCAGTTGGGGACAGTCCTACGAGCAGTACTTC. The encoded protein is CASSWGQSYEQYF.

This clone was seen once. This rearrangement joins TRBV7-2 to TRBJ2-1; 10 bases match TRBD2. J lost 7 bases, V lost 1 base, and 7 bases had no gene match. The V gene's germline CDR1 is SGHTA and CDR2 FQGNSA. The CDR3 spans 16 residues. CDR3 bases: TGTGCCAGCAGCTTAGAATCTAGCGGGGGAGCTAATGAGCAGTTCTTC. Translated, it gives CASSLESSGGANEQFF.

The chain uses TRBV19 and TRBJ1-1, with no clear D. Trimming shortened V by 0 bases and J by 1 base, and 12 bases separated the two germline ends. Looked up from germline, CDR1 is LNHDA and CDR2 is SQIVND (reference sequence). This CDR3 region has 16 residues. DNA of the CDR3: TGTGCCAGTAGTATAGATCAGGCCCCCCGGAACACTGAAGCTTTCTTT. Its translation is CASSIDQAPRNTEAFF.

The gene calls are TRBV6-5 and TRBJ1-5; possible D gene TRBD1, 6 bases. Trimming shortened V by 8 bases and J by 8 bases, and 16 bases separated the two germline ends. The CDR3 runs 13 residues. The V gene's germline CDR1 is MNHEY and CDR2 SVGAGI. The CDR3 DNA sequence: TGTGCCAGCCCGGGGGGCCCGGGGGAGCCCCAGCATTTT. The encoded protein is CASPGGPGEPQHF.

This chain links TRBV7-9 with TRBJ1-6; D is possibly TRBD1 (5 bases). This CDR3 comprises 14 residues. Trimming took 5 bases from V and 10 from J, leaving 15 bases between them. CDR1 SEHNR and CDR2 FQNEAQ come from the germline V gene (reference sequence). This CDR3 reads CASSDGQGRSPLHF. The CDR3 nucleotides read TGTGCCAGCAGCGACGGGCAGGGTAGGTCACCCCTCCACTTT.